Listed here is a single TCR beta chain. Its target is not known. The data stem from a study of T cell responses to AZD1222 COVID-19 vaccine. Study-level results: Seropositive at baseline were only 5 to 7 AZD1222 recipients.

Some clones are missing from TCRdb's copy, which holds only in-frame ones; the method was immunoSEQ multiplex PCR. The sample records 200,000 to 250,000 clones, more than 85% being singletons. This CDR3 has 14 amino acids. The V end was cut by 6 bases, the J end by 7 bases, with 18 bases between. Germline V CDR1 and CDR2: MDHEN, SYDVKM. The material was peripheral blood, obtained on day 0 of MenACWY control vaccination. The chain carries TRBV28 and TRBJ2-5; D remains ambiguous. The receptor was isolated from an adult in good health. CDR3 nucleotide sequence: TGTGCCAGCAGCGATAATCAAGAACGAGGGACCCAGTACTTC. Its protein is CASSDNQERGTQYF.